This T cell receptor beta chain came from a study of cytomegalovirus exposure and HLA in healthy donors. With respect to this clone: What it binds is not known.

Primers: 60 Vbeta forward and 13 Jbeta reverse. This table comes from immunoSEQ multiplex PCR, and its TCRdb copy is limited to in-frame clones, with some not included. The sample consists of about 190,000 clones, around three quarters of them appearing once. Study results and caveats: A later analysis associated around 17,000 TCR beta sequences with HLA alleles at a 0.05 false discovery rate. CMV serostatus stood as the only immune exposure information on hand.

Germline lookup yields CDR1 MNHNS and CDR2 SASEGT. The CDR3 contains 15 residues. Trimming cost V 6 bases and J 3 bases, with 15 bases left between them. The TCR sequence derives from a woman aged 18 to 35 in good health and CMV-seronegative. J is TRBJ2-1 and V is TRBV6-1; D might be TRBD1 (6 bases). The sample taken for sequencing was PBMCs. This CDR3 is CASRPRGYLYNEQFF. In DNA form, the CDR3 reads TGTGCCAGCAGGCCCAGGGGCTACCTCTACAATGAGCAGTTCTTC.